Listed below are T cell receptor beta chains from one sample, sequenced in a study of T cells in Graves' hyperthyroidism and ophthalmopathy. TCRdb called the multiplex PCR reads again in MiXCR, with one record for every CDR3 protein. Among under 650,000 distinct CDR3 sequences listed, around 16% were seen once. The specimen sequenced was blood. The receptors derive from a woman aged 25-40 years with Graves' hyperthyroidism. Both conserved end residues are part of each CDR3. D genes are given only for firm matches. Only part of the rows carry a size: once, few, many, or a class if the clone is expanded.

j_gene,d_gene,v_gene,abundance,CDR3aa,CDR3nt
TRBJ2-5,TRBD2,TRBV28,NA,CASSLGGGGQETQYF,TGTGCCAGCAGTTTAGGCGGGGGGGGCCAAGAGACCCAGTACTTC
TRBJ1-1,NA,TRBV27,many,CASSIDAETEAFF,TGTGCCAGCAGTATAGATGCGGAGACTGAAGCTTTCTTT
TRBJ2-7,NA,TRBV5-6,NA,CASSGQFTSTYEQYF,TGTGCCAGCAGCGGTCAGTTCACTAGTACCTACGAGCAGTACTTC
TRBJ2-5,TRBD1,TRBV29-1,many,CSGGTEETQYF,TGCAGCGGGGGGACAGAGGAGACCCAGTACTTC
TRBJ1-5,NA,TRBV6-1,NA,CASHPRLGADNQPQHF,TGTGCCAGCCATCCCAGGTTAGGGGCGGATAACCAGCCCCAGCATTTT
TRBJ2-3,TRBD2,TRBV11-3,many,CASSLTSGMRPDTQYF,TGTGCCAGCAGCTTGACTAGCGGGATGAGGCCAGATACGCAGTATTTT
TRBJ2-7,TRBD2,TRBV9,NA,CASSVGLAGAHEQYF,TGTGCCAGCAGCGTAGGACTAGCGGGAGCCCACGAGCAGTACTTC
TRBJ2-7,NA,TRBV7-9,many,CASSLYISEQYF,TGTGCCAGCAGCTTATATATTTCCGAGCAGTACTTC
TRBJ1-2,NA,TRBV19,few,CASTPFLGNNYGYTF,TGTGCCAGTACGCCCTTCCTTGGCAATAACTATGGCTACACCTTC
TRBJ1-1,NA,TRBV4-2,NA,CASSQYTEAFF,TGTGCCAGCAGCCAGTACACTGAAGCTTTCTTT
TRBJ2-1,TRBD2,TRBV5-1,many,CASSKLAGAGNEQFF,TGCGCCAGCAGCAAACTAGCGGGAGCCGGCAATGAGCAGTTCTTC
TRBJ2-3,NA,TRBV28,many,CASTNWGRSTDTQYF,TGTGCCAGCACCAACTGGGGGCGGAGCACAGATACGCAGTATTTT
TRBJ2-7,TRBD1,TRBV15,once,CATRQGVRNEQYF,TGTGCCACTAGACAGGGAGTAAGGAACGAGCAGTACTTC
TRBJ1-6,NA,TRBV4-1,NA,CASSQDLGYRYSPLHF,TGCGCCAGCAGCCAAGATCTAGGCTACAGATATTCACCCCTCCACTTT
TRBJ2-7,NA,TRBV6-2/TRBV6-3,once,CASSQDSGGGYEQYF,TGCGCCAGCAGCCAAGACTCGGGGGGCGGTTACGAGCAGTACTTC
TRBJ2-1,TRBD2,TRBV3-1,many,CASSQLGLAGEGNEQFF,TGTGCCAGCAGCCAACTTGGACTAGCGGGAGAGGGCAATGAGCAGTTCTTC
TRBJ2-2,NA,TRBV15,NA,CATSSVENYTGELFF,TGTGCCACCAGCAGTGTGGAGAATTACACCGGGGAGCTGTTTTTT
TRBJ2-1,TRBD2,TRBV6-2/TRBV6-3,NA,CASRSLPGTSSYNEQFF,TGTGCCAGCAGGTCCTTGCCCGGGACTAGCTCCTACAATGAGCAGTTCTTC
TRBJ1-5,TRBD1,TRBV4-2,NA,CASSQTLTGGQPQHF,TGTGCCAGCAGCCAGACATTGACAGGGGGTCAGCCCCAGCATTTT
TRBJ2-7,NA,TRBV11-2,many,CASSLNVRTDSYEQYF,TGTGCCAGCAGCTTAAACGTGCGGACGGACTCCTACGAGCAGTACTTC
TRBJ1-1,NA,TRBV11-3,many,CASSFLLAGSNTEAFF,TGTGCCAGCAGCTTCCTCTTAGCGGGGAGCAACACTGAAGCTTTCTTT
TRBJ1-2,NA,TRBV13,many,CASSLLGGEGFYGYTF,TGTGCCAGCAGCCTTCTCGGGGGGGAGGGGTTCTATGGCTACACCTTC
TRBJ2-7,TRBD2,TRBV20-1,NA,CSARDQASGIPYEQYF,TGCAGTGCTAGAGATCAAGCTAGCGGGATCCCCTACGAGCAGTACTTC
TRBJ1-1,TRBD1,TRBV6-1,many,CASGRGYGTEAFF,TGTGCCAGCGGCAGGGGGTATGGCACTGAAGCTTTCTTT
TRBJ2-2,NA,TRBV5-1,NA,CASRRSANTGELFF,TGCGCCAGCCGACGGAGCGCGAACACCGGGGAGCTGTTTTTT
TRBJ1-1,NA,TRBV6-1,many,CASSETGTNTEAFF,TGTGCCAGCAGTGAAACGGGTACGAACACTGAAGCTTTCTTT
TRBJ1-1,NA,TRBV30,many,CAWSVEGVTEAFF,TGTGCCTGGAGTGTGGAGGGGGTGACTGAAGCTTTCTTT
TRBJ1-2,NA,TRBV19,NA,CASSTHDSRNTYGYTF,TGTGCCAGTAGTACACACGACTCCAGAAATACCTATGGCTACACCTTC
TRBJ2-3,NA,TRBV28,many,CASGSGAKDTQYF,TGTGCCAGCGGGTCGGGAGCTAAAGATACGCAGTATTTT
TRBJ2-7,TRBD1,TRBV7-9,many,CASSPPDGTGFYEQYF,TGTGCCAGCAGCCCGCCAGACGGGACAGGGTTTTACGAGCAGTACTTC
TRBJ1-4,NA,TRBV20-1,few,CSARDQRTNEKLFF,TGCAGTGCTAGAGATCAACGGACAAATGAAAAACTGTTTTTT
TRBJ2-2,NA,TRBV5-1,NA,CASSLGRAFANTGELFF,TGCGCCAGCAGCTTGGGTCGAGCTTTCGCGAACACCGGGGAGCTGTTTTTT
TRBJ2-7,TRBD1,TRBV7-3,many,CASSPSGTGAEQYF,TGTGCCAGCAGCCCCTCCGGGACAGGGGCCGAGCAGTACTTC
TRBJ1-1,NA,TRBV7-3,many,CASSLSSENTEAFF,TGTGCCAGCAGCTTAAGTTCAGAGAACACTGAAGCTTTCTTT
TRBJ2-3,NA,TRBV7-2,many,CASSLQSGPDTQYF,TGTGCCAGCAGCTTACAGTCGGGGCCAGATACGCAGTATTTT
TRBJ1-2,NA,TRBV29-1,NA,CSVPALAGSYGYTF,TGCAGCGTCCCTGCATTAGCAGGGTCTTATGGCTACACCTTC
TRBJ2-1,TRBD1,TRBV11-2,many,CASSSYGQGDEQFF,TGTGCCAGCAGCTCGTACGGACAGGGGGATGAGCAGTTCTTC
TRBJ1-2,NA,TRBV15,many,CATSRDPRANYGYTF,TGTGCCACCAGCAGAGATCCGAGAGCTAACTATGGCTACACCTTC
TRBJ2-1,NA,TRBV12-3/TRBV12-4,many,CASSFNSGTSYNEQFF,TGTGCCAGCAGTTTTAATAGCGGTACCTCCTACAATGAGCAGTTCTTC
TRBJ1-1,TRBD1,TRBV3-1,NA,CASSHWGQGATEAFF,TGTGCCAGCAGCCACTGGGGACAGGGGGCCACTGAAGCTTTCTTT
TRBJ2-7,NA,TRBV19,NA,CASNPTWGYEQYF,TGTGCCAGTAACCCCACCTGGGGCTACGAGCAGTACTTC
TRBJ2-7,NA,TRBV6-1,many,CASSSRGPGEQYF,TGTGCCAGCAGTTCCAGGGGCCCGGGCGAGCAGTACTTC
TRBJ2-2,NA,TRBV27,many,CASSFQWNTGELFF,TGTGCCAGCAGTTTCCAGTGGAACACCGGGGAGCTGTTTTTT
TRBJ2-7,TRBD2,TRBV11-2,many,CASSPGAGGSSYEQYF,TGTGCCAGCAGCCCCGGGGCGGGGGGGAGCTCCTACGAGCAGTACTTC
TRBJ2-3,NA,TRBV20-1,many,CSARVLRSTDTQYF,TGCAGTGCTAGAGTTTTGCGAAGCACAGATACGCAGTATTTT